This T cell receptor beta chain was profiled in a study of T cells in Graves' hyperthyroidism and ophthalmopathy (dated by TCRdb to the late 2010s). With respect to the entire study: Peripheral blood was sampled at the time of initial diagnosis, prior to any treatment. To identify distinguishing TCR V-J signatures, a discovery cohort of 95 to 100 patients was used, comprising approximately 40 with Graves' ophthalmopathy and around 57 with stable Graves' hyperthyroidism. In several Graves' hyperthyroidism patients, the study also compared T-cell repertoires from thyroid tissue with T-cell repertoires from blood. TCR Vbeta CDR3 sequencing of around 130 peripheral blood samples (roughly 43 ophthalmopathy, 70 to 85 hyperthyroidism and around 17 progressor patients) is reported in the paper. The 75 to 100 discovery patients were randomly split 7:3 into training and test sets. Whether ophthalmopathy could be predicted prospectively was tested in an independent validation cohort made up of approximately 19 hyperthyroidism patients plus 17 patients who later progressed to ophthalmopathy. Once sampling was done, hyperthyroidism patients were given methimazole at a starting dose of 30 mg daily, whereas ophthalmopathy patients were given high-dose intravenous methylprednisolone. What the research found in general, with its limitations: No statistical method was used to fix the sample size in advance, and group allocation was not hidden from the investigators. In validation, progression to ophthalmopathy was predicted by the model with nearly 71% sensitivity and 72% to 80% specificity, a median of roughly six months before onset. Blood samples also contained most of the expanded thyroid clonotypes (frequency above 0.001), which suggests that blood repertoires may reflect thyroid immune responses. A model built on a 13 V-J signature distinguished ophthalmopathy from stable hyperthyroidism, reaching around 90% sensitivity and about 81% specificity in cross-validation and 80%/75% in testing.

From the cysteine up to the phenylalanine, the CDR3 has a length of 19 residues. Of the read, only the CDR3 DNA is kept; its 57 bases are in frame from base 1. According to the germline V gene, CDR1 reads MGHRA and CDR2 reads YSYEKL. After removal of 4 bases from V and 2 bases from J, the junction retains 15 bases not matched to a gene. The TCR beta CDR3 regions were amplified from the RNA transcripts. A first-round RT-PCR of the TCR CDR3 used the HTBI primer set with the Qiagen OneStep RT-PCR kit. The libraries were constructed in a second round of multiplex PCR and then size-selected and purified. The libraries were sequenced on an Illumina HiSeq2000 using paired-end 100 bp reads. As for the original processing: Raw data were processed with SOAPnuke, discarding reads with adapters, uncalled bases, mean Phred below 15, or no exact constant-primer or identifier match. COPE v1.2.5 was used to merge high-quality paired reads, and clonotypes were defined as unique nucleotide sequences. Clonotypes were aligned to IMGT TRBV, TRBD and TRBJ reference segments using MiTCR v1.1. The analysis included only V-J combinations with a frequency above 0.0001, which together covered roughly 99% of the repertoires. The TCS score was defined as the ratio of F50 (clonal expansion) to E x V (chaos), calculated using BLOSUM62-based TCRdist between CDR3 peptides within each V-J. Welch's t-statistics and random forest reduced 450 to 600 V-J features to some 14, which were used in a naive Bayes classifier (R e1071). TCRdb itself trimmed the public reads at Q25 with fastp, ran MiXCR and retained productive beta chains. When rows share a CDR3 protein, they turn into one entry using the most common DNA and genes. TCRdb's processing, not the study's, gives the V and J calls here. The sample yields some 300,000 distinct CDR3 sequences; around 15% were counted once. Roughly 8.2% of the sample rests with the top ten.

Turning to this clonotype: The antigen it recognizes is unknown. The sample holds no much larger clone one base away, and base qualities are not on file.

Stable Graves' hyperthyroidism was defined as the absence of progression to ophthalmopathy over 18 months of follow-up. Hyperthyroidism patients were newly diagnosed, with disease duration under 2 months, and aged 18 to 65 years. Any patient with an uncontrolled infection, another autoimmune disease, pregnancy or lactation was excluded. Diagnoses were based on clinical symptoms, serum thyroxine and TRAb, thyroid ultrasound and orbital computed tomography. PBMCs were isolated from approximately 10 ml of fresh peripheral blood by Ficoll-Paque density gradient centrifugation. Total RNA was extracted with Trizol reagent, and quality was checked on an Agilent 2100 Bioanalyzer.

Sequencing was performed on blood. The receptor chain draws on TRBV4-1 and TRBJ2-2, with 8 central nucleotides matching TRBD2. The clonotype comes from a woman in her forties with Graves' hyperthyroidism. In nucleotide form, the sequence is TGCGCCAGCAGCCTCCGAACGTCCGGGACTAGTTATAACACCGGGGAGCTGTTTTTT. It is translated as CASSLRTSGTSYNTGELFF.